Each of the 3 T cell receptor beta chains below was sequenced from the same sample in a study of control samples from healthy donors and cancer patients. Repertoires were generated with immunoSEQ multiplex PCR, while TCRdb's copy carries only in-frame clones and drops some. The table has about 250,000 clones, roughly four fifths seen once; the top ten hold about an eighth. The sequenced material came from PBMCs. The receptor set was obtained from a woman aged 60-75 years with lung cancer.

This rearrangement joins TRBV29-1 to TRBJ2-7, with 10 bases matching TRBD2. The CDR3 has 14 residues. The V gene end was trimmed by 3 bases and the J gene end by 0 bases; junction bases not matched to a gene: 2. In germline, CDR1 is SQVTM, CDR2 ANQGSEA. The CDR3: CSVEERGGSYEQYF. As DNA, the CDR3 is TGCAGCGTTGAGGAGCGGGGGGGCTCCTACGAGCAGTACTTC.

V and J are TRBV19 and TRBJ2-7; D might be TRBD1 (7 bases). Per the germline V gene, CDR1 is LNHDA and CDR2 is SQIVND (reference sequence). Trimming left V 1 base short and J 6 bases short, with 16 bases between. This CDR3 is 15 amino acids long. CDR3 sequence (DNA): TGTGCCAGTAGTATAGGGATGGGGCAGGGGGGCGAGCAGTACTTC. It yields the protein CASSIGMGQGGEQYF.

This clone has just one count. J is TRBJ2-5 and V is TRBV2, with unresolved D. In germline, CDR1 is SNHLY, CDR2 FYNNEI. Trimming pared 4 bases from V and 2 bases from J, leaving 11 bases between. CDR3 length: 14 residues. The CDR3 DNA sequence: TGTGCCAGCAGTGGGTTGTCTGTACAAGAGACCCAGTACTTC. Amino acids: CASSGLSVQETQYF.